Each of the 14 T cell receptor beta chains below was sequenced from the same sample in a study of T cell responses to AZD1222 COVID-19 vaccine. Clones were read by immunoSEQ multiplex PCR, and TCRdb kept only the in-frame ones, dropping some. The table has around 200,000 clones, just under 95% seen once; the top ten hold 0.8% to 1.3%. Source: peripheral blood, taken 28 days after the second dose of the MenACWY control vaccine. Every receptor here comes from an adult who received the MenACWY meningococcal vaccine as a control.

CDR3 sequence reads: CASSLGDRLEQYF. CDR3 DNA sequence: TGCGCCAGCAGCTTGGGAGACAGGCTCGAGCAGTACTTC. The chain links TRBV5-1 to TRBJ2-7; possibly TRBD1 for D (6 bases). The V gene's germline CDR1 is SGHRS and CDR2 YFSETQ. The CDR3 runs 13 residues. V was clipped by 0 bases and J by 6 bases, with 10 bases between them. The full variable domain, its missing parts supplied by reference TRBV5-1 and TRBJ2-7, is KAGVTQTPRYLIKTRGQQVTLSCSPISGHRSVSWYQQTPGQGLQFLFEYFSETQRNKGNFPGRFSGRQFSNSRSEMNVSTLELGDSALYLCASSLGDRLEQYFGPGTRLTVT.

This rearrangement joins TRBV24-1 to TRBJ2-7; D remains ambiguous. The CDR3 is 14 residues long. The germline V and J ends were trimmed by 4 bases and 4 bases, with 13 bases remaining between them. The germline V gene encodes CDR1 KGHDR and CDR2 SFDVKD. CDR3 in amino acids: CATSDSGGVYEQYF. The DNA of the CDR3 is TGTGCCACCAGTGACTCAGGCGGCGTTTACGAGCAGTACTTC.

This chain links TRBV6-5 with TRBJ1-1; tentative D call: TRBD1 (6 bases). Germline-derived CDR1 and CDR2 are MNHEY and SVGAGI. V was clipped by 2 bases and J by 4 bases, with 14 bases between them. This CDR3 spans 15 amino acids. The CDR3 reads CASSYLRRGGTEAFF. CDR3 nucleotide sequence: TGTGCCAGCAGTTACCTTCGCAGGGGAGGCACTGAAGCTTTCTTT.

This clone was seen just once. V gene TRBV5-1 combines with J gene TRBJ2-3; tentative D call: TRBD1 (6 bases). CDR3 length equals 15 residues. Trimming took 0 bases from V and 6 from J, leaving 14 bases between them. Looked up from germline, CDR1 is SGHRS and CDR2 is YFSETQ. The CDR3 DNA follows: TGCGCCAGCAGCTTGGACTCCTCAAGGGGGGATACGCAGTATTTT. Encoded protein: CASSLDSSRGDTQYF. Using reference TRBV5-1 and TRBJ2-3 for the parts outside the CDR3, the full variable domain is KAGVTQTPRYLIKTRGQQVTLSCSPISGHRSVSWYQQTPGQGLQFLFEYFSETQRNKGNFPGRFSGRQFSNSRSEMNVSTLELGDSALYLCASSLDSSRGDTQYFGPGTRLTVL.

CDR3 coding DNA: TGTGCCAGCAGTTGGGGTCCCTACGAGCAGTACTTC. Translating gives CASSWGPYEQYF. The chain couples TRBV27 to TRBJ2-7; D gene uncertain. Germline CDR1 is MNHEY and CDR2 is SMNVEV (reference sequence). The CDR3 consists of 12 residues. V dropped 4 bases and J dropped 2 bases, with 6 bases sitting between them.

This clone has just one count. This chain connects TRBV4-3 to TRBJ1-1; TRBD1 is a possible D gene (5 bases). Trimming cost V 4 bases and J 1 base, with 13 bases left between them. Germline V lookup: CDR1 LGHNA, CDR2 YSLEER. There are 15 residues in the CDR3. The CDR3 is CASSPQDTRNTEAFF. DNA of the CDR3: TGCGCCAGCAGCCCCCAGGACACCAGGAACACTGAAGCTTTCTTT.

The rearrangement links TRBV7-6 to TRBJ1-1, with D unresolved. Per the germline V gene, CDR1 is SGHVS and CDR2 is FNYEAQ. The CDR3 runs to 14 residues. Trimming took off 5 bases at V and 8 bases at J, with 18 bases between the two ends. This chain's CDR3 is CASSPIGQAREAFF. The CDR3 DNA reads TGTGCCAGCAGCCCAATCGGTCAAGCGAGAGAAGCTTTCTTT.

The chain employs TRBV11-2 and TRBJ1-3, with 7 positions matching TRBD1. Germline CDR1 is SGHAT and CDR2 is FQNNGV. CDR3 length equals 15 residues. V lost 5 bases to trimming and J lost 4 bases; unmatched junction nucleotides: 8. The CDR3 DNA reads as TGTGCCAGCAGCACCGGACAGGTCCCAGGAAACACCATATATTTT. Translating it yields CASSTGQVPGNTIYF.

V usage is TRBV6-6 and J usage is TRBJ2-5; D possibly corresponds to TRBD2 (5 bases). V was shortened by 10 bases and J by 2 bases, with 17 bases between the two germline ends. Per the germline V gene, CDR1 is MNHNY and CDR2 is SVGAGI (reference sequence). The CDR3 sequence is 14 residues long. The DNA of the CDR3 is TGTGCCACGGCGGCGTCGAGACTACAAGAGACCCAGTACTTC. Its protein is CATAASRLQETQYF.

The gene calls are TRBV14 and TRBJ1-2; 8 bases align to TRBD1. CDR1 and CDR2 from the germline V gene are SGHDN and FVKESK. J gave up 4 bases and V 4 bases, and 17 bases lay outside the gene matches. The CDR3 is 18 amino acids. The CDR3 DNA sequence: TGTGCCAGCAGCCCCCTCATGGGCGTCGGACAGGGAAGCTATGGCTACACCTTC. It encodes CASSPLMGVGQGSYGYTF. Combining the CDR3 with reference TRBV14 and TRBJ1-2 gives the whole variable domain EAGVTQFPSHSVIEKGQTVTLRCDPISGHDNLYWYRRVMGKEIKFLLHFVKESKQDESGMPNNRFLAERTGGTYSTLKVQPAELEDSGVYFCASSPLMGVGQGSYGYTFGSGTRLTVV.

The chain combines TRBV5-4 with TRBJ1-1; unclear D gene. Trimming took off 0 bases at V and 7 bases at J, with 7 bases between the two ends. From germline, CDR1 is SGHNT and CDR2 YYREEE (reference sequence). The CDR3 has 12 amino acids. CDR3: CASSLGGIEAFF. The DNA of the CDR3 is TGTGCCAGCAGCTTGGGGGGAATTGAAGCTTTCTTT.

The rearrangement links TRBV6-5 to TRBJ1-1; TRBD1 agrees at 8 bases. The CDR3 has 13 amino acids. CDR1 is MNHEY and CDR2 is SVGAGI in the germline V gene. V was clipped by 5 bases and J by 6 bases; unmatched bases: 5. CDR3 amino acids: CASSLRTGSEAFF. CDR3 nucleotide sequence: TGTGCCAGCAGTCTACGGACAGGGTCTGAAGCTTTCTTT.

The J gene is TRBJ1-1, the V gene TRBV6-6, with 7 bases identical to TRBD1. Trimming cost V 5 bases and J 1 base; bases outside gene matches: 4. This CDR3 is built from 14 residues. The germline V gene encodes CDR1 MNHNY and CDR2 SVGAGI (reference sequence). The CDR3 loop reads CASSDGQANTEAFF. In DNA form, the CDR3 reads TGTGCCAGCAGTGACGGACAGGCGAACACTGAAGCTTTCTTT.

The chain links TRBV5-8 to TRBJ2-1, with D perhaps given as TRBD1 or TRBD2 (6 bases each). Per the germline V gene, CDR1 is SGHTS and CDR2 is YDEGEE. Trimming removed 2 bases from V and 8 bases from J, with 14 bases in between. The CDR3 is 14 residues long. The CDR3 DNA is TGTGCCAGCAGCTTACTAGGGGGGTACTATGAGCAGTTCTTC. Protein: CASSLLGGYYEQFF.